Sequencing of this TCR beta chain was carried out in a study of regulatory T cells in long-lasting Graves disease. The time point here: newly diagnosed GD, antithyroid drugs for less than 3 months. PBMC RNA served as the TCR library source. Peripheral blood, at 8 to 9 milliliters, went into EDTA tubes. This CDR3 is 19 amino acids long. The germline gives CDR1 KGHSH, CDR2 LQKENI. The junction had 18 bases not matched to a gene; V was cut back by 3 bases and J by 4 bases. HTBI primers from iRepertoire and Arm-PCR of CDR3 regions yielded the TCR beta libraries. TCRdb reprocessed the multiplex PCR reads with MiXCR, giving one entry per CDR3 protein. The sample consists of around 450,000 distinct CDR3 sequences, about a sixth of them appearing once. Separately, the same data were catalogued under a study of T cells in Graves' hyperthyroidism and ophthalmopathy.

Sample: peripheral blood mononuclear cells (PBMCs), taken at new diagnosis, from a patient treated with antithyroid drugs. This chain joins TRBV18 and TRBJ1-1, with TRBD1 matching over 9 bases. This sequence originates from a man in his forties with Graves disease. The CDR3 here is CASSPFSPGTGRGSTEAFF. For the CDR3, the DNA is TGTGCCAGCTCACCGTTTAGTCCCGGGACAGGGAGGGGAAGCACTGAAGCTTTCTTT. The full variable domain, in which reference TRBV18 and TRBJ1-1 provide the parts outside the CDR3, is NAGVMQNPRHLVRRRGQEARLRCSPMKGHSHVYWYRQLPEEGLKFMVYLQKENIIDESGMPKERFSAEFPKEGPSILRIQQVVRGDSAAYFCASSPFSPGTGRGSTEAFFGQGTRLTVV.